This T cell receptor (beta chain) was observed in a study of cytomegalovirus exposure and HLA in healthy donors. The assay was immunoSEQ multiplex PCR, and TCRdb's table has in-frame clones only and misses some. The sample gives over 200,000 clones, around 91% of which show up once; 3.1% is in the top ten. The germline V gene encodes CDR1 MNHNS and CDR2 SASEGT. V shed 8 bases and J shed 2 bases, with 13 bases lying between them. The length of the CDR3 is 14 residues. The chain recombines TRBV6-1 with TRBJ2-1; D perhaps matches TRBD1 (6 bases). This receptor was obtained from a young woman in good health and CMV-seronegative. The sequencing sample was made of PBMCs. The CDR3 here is CASDPGQTYNEQFF. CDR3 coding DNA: TGTGCCAGCGATCCGGGACAAACCTACAATGAGCAGTTCTTC.